The 13 T cell receptor beta chains given below trace back to one sample, sequenced in a study of immune heterogeneity within non-small cell lung tumors. Template material comprised bulk tumor genomic DNA at roughly 600 ng per sample. Several spatially distant biopsies were obtained per primary tumor intraoperatively. Curative surgical treatment was performed in patients who had newly diagnosed, untreated non-small cell lung cancer. Multiplex PCR amplified TCR beta CDR3 with 32 V and 13 J primers. TCRdb fed the multiplex PCR reads into MiXCR, producing one record per CDR3 protein. This table has nearly 15,000 distinct CDR3 sequences, approximately 30% appearing once. The sequencing sample was made of lung tumor tissue. The source of these receptors is a woman in her fifties or sixties with non-small cell lung cancer.

This chain connects TRBV10-3 to TRBJ1-2; D not certain. The germline V and J ends were trimmed by 3 bases and 8 bases, with 22 bases remaining between them. CDR3 length: 16 amino acids. In germline, CDR1 is ENHRY, CDR2 SYGVKD. The CDR3 DNA reads as TGTGCCATCAGTGAATTGGGAGGGCCGCTTTCCGGGGGCTACACCTTC. It translates to CAISELGGPLSGGYTF.

Ten or more counts support this clonotype. The V call is TRBV5-1, the J call TRBJ1-1; D unresolved. The V and J ends lost 0 bases and 1 base respectively, with 4 bases between them. The germline V gene encodes CDR1 SGHRS and CDR2 YFSETQ. The CDR3 consists of 13 residues. CDR3 region: CASSLAGNTEAFF. In nucleotides, the CDR3 is TGCGCCAGCAGCTTGGCCGGGAACACTGAAGCTTTCTTT.

The table lists this clonotype with many counts. The chain is built from TRBV6-2 or TRBV6-3 and TRBJ2-6, with 7 nucleotides matching TRBD1. The length of the CDR3 is 18 residues. J lost 0 bases, V lost 2 bases, and 7 bases had no gene match. Germline CDR1 MNHEY, CDR2 SVGEGT. The CDR3 nucleotides are TGTGCCAGCAGTTACATGGCAGGGGGAAACTCTGGGGCCAACGTCCTGACTTTC. Protein product: CASSYMAGGNSGANVLTF.

This clonotype was seen ten or more times. The rearrangement links TRBV28 to TRBJ2-5, with D perhaps being TRBD1 or TRBD2 (6 bases each). Germline assignment: CDR1 MDHEN and CDR2 SYDVKM. Trimming took 3 bases from V and 3 from J, leaving 14 bases between them. This CDR3 comprises 15 residues. This chain's CDR3 is CASSFGGRAEETQYF. CDR3 nucleotide sequence: TGTGCCAGCAGTTTCGGGGGCCGCGCGGAAGAGACCCAGTACTTC.

This clonotype came up a few times. The chain combines TRBV24-1 with TRBJ2-7, with D hard to call. The CDR3 runs 12 residues. In germline, CDR1 is KGHDR, CDR2 SFDVKD. Trimming took 3 bases from V and 4 from J, leaving 6 bases between them. The CDR3 sequence is CATSDGSYEQYF. CDR3 in DNA: TGTGCCACCAGTGATGGCAGTTACGAGCAGTACTTC.

Within the sample, this clonotype is medium-sized (0.01 to 0.1%). The J gene is TRBJ1-4, the V gene TRBV12-3 or TRBV12-4; D is unclear. The CDR3 contains 13 residues. V lost 4 bases to trimming and J lost 5 bases, with 8 bases between them. The CDR3 coding sequence is TGTGCCAGCAGTTCCCGGGAAAATGAAAAACTGTTTTTT. Translation gives CASSSRENEKLFF.

This clonotype was recorded at least ten times. CDR3 region: CASRGVEETQYF. The CDR3 DNA is TGTGCCAGCCGGGGAGTGGAAGAGACCCAGTACTTC. The V call is TRBV9, the J call TRBJ2-5, with a possible D match to TRBD2 (5 bases). The germline V and J ends were trimmed by 7 bases and 3 bases, with 10 bases remaining between them. The V gene's germline CDR1 is SGDLS and CDR2 YYNGEE. This CDR3 is built from 12 residues.

This clonotype has ten or more counts. This chain joins TRBV6-1 and TRBJ1-5; D is undetermined. Germline lookup yields CDR1 MNHNS and CDR2 SASEGT. The CDR3 extends over 20 amino acids. V lost 0 bases and J 1 base, leaving 22 bases between the germline ends. Written as DNA, the CDR3 is TGTGCCAGCAGTGAAGCTATCATGGGGAAGTGGAGTTCGAGCAATCAGCCCCAGCATTTT. This translates into CASSEAIMGKWSSSNQPQHF.

At least ten counts were recorded for this clonotype. This rearrangement joins TRBV28 to TRBJ1-5, with D tentatively TRBD1 (6 bases). The germline V gene has CDR1 MDHEN and CDR2 SYDVKM. This CDR3 is built from 13 residues. V was clipped by 8 bases and J by 3 bases, with 11 bases between them. CDR3 protein: CASPDRLNQPQHF. The CDR3 coding sequence is TGTGCCAGCCCAGACAGGCTCAATCAGCCCCAGCATTTT.

V usage is TRBV9 and J usage is TRBJ2-1; 7 bases are shared with TRBD2. Germline V CDR1 and CDR2: SGDLS, YYNGEE. V shed 7 bases and J 6 bases; nucleotides not matched to a gene: 7. The CDR3 is 13 amino acids. The CDR3 here is CASEGGGGNEQFF. CDR3 bases: TGTGCCAGCGAGGGCGGGGGTGGCAATGAGCAGTTCTTC.

This clonotype was recorded at least ten times. The chain has TRBV6-1 and TRBJ1-2; the D gene is possibly TRBD1 (6 bases). This CDR3 comprises 14 residues. The V end was cut by 5 bases, the J end by 2 bases, with 12 bases between. Germline V CDR1 and CDR2: MNHNS, SASEGT. This CDR3 is CASSQDSQNYGYTF. CDR3 sequence (DNA): TGTGCCAGCAGTCAGGACAGTCAGAACTATGGCTACACCTTC.

This chain connects TRBV5-1 to TRBJ1-4, with TRBD1 matching over 9 bases. Germline V lookup: CDR1 SGHRS, CDR2 YFSETQ. The trim removed 4 bases at V and 7 bases at J, leaving 14 bases unmatched. The CDR3 consists of 17 residues. The CDR3 protein is CASSHLLMDRGGEKLFF. The CDR3 DNA is TGCGCCAGCAGCCACCTTCTGATGGACAGGGGCGGTGAAAAACTGTTTTTT.

This clonotype has just a few counts. The chain employs TRBV7-2 and TRBJ2-1; D is unclear. V lost 4 bases to trimming and J lost 0 bases, with 10 bases between them. From germline, CDR1 is SGHTA and CDR2 FQGNSA. The CDR3 totals 15 residues. CDR3 sequence reads: CASSSRLASYNEQFF. As DNA, the CDR3 is TGTGCCAGCAGCTCCCGGTTAGCCTCCTACAATGAGCAGTTCTTC. Combining the CDR3 with reference TRBV7-2 and TRBJ2-1 gives the whole variable domain GAGVSQSPSNKVTEKGKDVELRCDPISGHTALYWYRQSLGQGLEFLIYFQGNSAPDKSGLPSDRFSAERTGGSVSTLTIQRTQQEDSAVYLCASSSRLASYNEQFFGPGTRLTVL.